A selection of T cell receptor beta chains follows, all from one sample in a study of T cells in Graves' hyperthyroidism and ophthalmopathy. TCRdb itself ran the multiplex PCR reads through MiXCR, one entry per CDR3 protein. Here the sample spans 370,000 or so distinct CDR3 sequences, 13% being singletons. The sequenced material came from blood. These receptors originate from a man younger than 45 with Graves' hyperthyroidism that later progressed to Graves' ophthalmopathy. Each CDR3 is given with its conserved first and last residue. A D gene is named only where the DNA matches it firmly. Clone size appears in some rows only: once, few, many, or a class for an expanded clone.

V gene,J gene,clone size,D gene,CDR3 DNA,CDR3 protein
TRBV27,TRBJ1-2,many,.,TGTGCCAGCAGTTACACAGGGAACTATGGCTACACCTTC,CASSYTGNYGYTF
TRBV28,TRBJ2-1,.,TRBD2,TGTGCCAGCAGTTATACACTAGCGGGAGTTTCCAATGAGCAGTTCTTC,CASSYTLAGVSNEQFF
TRBV6-5,TRBJ2-3,many,TRBD2,TGTGCCAGCAGTTACTTGACTAGCGGGGGCACAGATACGCAGTATTTT,CASSYLTSGGTDTQYF
TRBV12-3/TRBV12-4,TRBJ2-1,.,.,TGTGCCAGCAGGGGAATTTCTTCCTACAATGAGCAGTTCTTC,CASRGISSYNEQFF
TRBV2,TRBJ1-2,many,.,TGTGCCAGCAGTTACGTAGCGGCGGGCTATGGCTACACCTTC,CASSYVAAGYGYTF
TRBV28,TRBJ1-1,many,.,TGTGCCAGCAGGGTTCCGGTCAACACTGAAGCTTTCTTT,CASRVPVNTEAFF
TRBV15,TRBJ2-3,.,TRBD1,TGTGCCACCAGTTCGTGGGACAGGGGTACAGATACGCAGTATTTT,CATSSWDRGTDTQYF
TRBV5-5,TRBJ2-3,few,.,TGTGCCAGCAGCTTTCAGGTTCCCCCAGATACGCAGTATTTT,CASSFQVPPDTQYF
TRBV15,TRBJ1-2,.,.,TGTGCCACCAGCAGAAACCCTTCTCGACAGGCCGCGGGCTATGGCTACACCTTC,CATSRNPSRQAAGYGYTF
TRBV3-1,TRBJ2-5,many,.,TGTGCCAGCAGCCAAGATTGGGAGACCCAGTACTTC,CASSQDWETQYF
TRBV12-3/TRBV12-4,TRBJ1-1,many,.,TGTGCCAGCAGATGGGACCGGGGGAACACTGAAGCTTTCTTT,CASRWDRGNTEAFF
TRBV29-1,TRBJ2-3,few,TRBD1,TGCAGCCTTAGACAGGGGAATTTTGGGACAGATACGCAGTATTTT,CSLRQGNFGTDTQYF
TRBV19,TRBJ2-7,many,.,TGTGCCAGTAGTATAGCAGCGAGCTCCTACGAGCAGTACTTC,CASSIAASSYEQYF
TRBV13,TRBJ2-1,.,TRBD2,TGTGCCAGCCAACAGCGGGGCTATTCCTACAATGAGCAGTTCTTC,CASQQRGYSYNEQFF
TRBV5-1,TRBJ1-1,.,TRBD1,TGCGCCAGCAGCTTGGTCCGACAGGGGGCGGGGAACACTGAAGCTTTCTTT,CASSLVRQGAGNTEAFF
TRBV12-3/TRBV12-4,TRBJ2-3,many,.,TGTGCCAGTACGTGGGGAGATACGCAGTATTTT,CASTWGDTQYF
TRBV6-1,TRBJ1-1,few,.,TGTGCCAGCAGTGAAGTGTGGACAACTGAAGCTTTCTTT,CASSEVWTTEAFF
TRBV28,TRBJ2-3,many,.,TGTGCCAGCAGTCTAATGACTAGTTTACATACAGATACGCAGTATTTT,CASSLMTSLHTDTQYF
TRBV19,TRBJ2-1,.,.,TGTGCCAGTAGTATAGGGGACAATGAGCAGTTCTTC,CASSIGDNEQFF
TRBV6-1,TRBJ1-1,.,.,TGTGCCAGCAGGTCCCTAAGAAGTACTGAAGCTTTCTTT,CASRSLRSTEAFF
TRBV11-1,TRBJ1-6,many,.,TGTGCCAGCAGCTTACTGGGGGCTGGTTCACCCCTCCACTTT,CASSLLGAGSPLHF
TRBV12-3/TRBV12-4,TRBJ2-1,.,TRBD2,TGTGCCAGCAGTCTCACTAGCGGGGGTACGCATGAGCAGTTCTTC,CASSLTSGGTHEQFF
TRBV11-2,TRBJ2-5,many,.,TGTGCCAGCAGCCCGCTCTTGAAGACCCAGTACTTC,CASSPLLKTQYF
TRBV20-1,TRBJ1-2,.,.,TGCAGTGCTACTCGGGACGGCACTAACTATGGCTACACCTTC,CSATRDGTNYGYTF
TRBV2,TRBJ2-7,many,.,TGTGCCAGCAGTGTTGGGAACTACGAGCAGTACTTC,CASSVGNYEQYF
TRBV12-5,TRBJ2-5,many,.,TGTGCTAGTGGTTTGGTTCCGGGGAGTCAAGAGACCCAGTACTTC,CASGLVPGSQETQYF
TRBV10-1,TRBJ2-1,.,.,TGCGCCAGCAGTGAAAGGCTCTCGGGGGTCAATGAGCAGTTCTTC,CASSERLSGVNEQFF
TRBV10-1,TRBJ2-3,.,TRBD1,TGCGCCAGCAGTTCACAGGGGGAGGTCACAGATACGCAGTATTTT,CASSSQGEVTDTQYF
TRBV11-3,TRBJ2-3,many,TRBD1,TGTGCCAGCAGTGAGACAGGGGACACAGATACGCAGTATTTT,CASSETGDTDTQYF
TRBV5-1,TRBJ2-2,.,TRBD1,TGCGCCAGCAGCTCGACGGACAGGGGGCGCAGGACCGGGGAGCTGTTTTTT,CASSSTDRGRRTGELFF
TRBV7-9,TRBJ2-5,many,TRBD1,TGTGCCAGCAGTTCGAGGAACAGGGGGCTCTTCCACGAGACCCAGTACTTC,CASSSRNRGLFHETQYF
TRBV6-2/TRBV6-3,TRBJ1-5,many,.,TGTGCCAGCCGTCGCCTACAGGGTAGCAATCAGCCCCAGCATTTT,CASRRLQGSNQPQHF
TRBV4-1,TRBJ2-1,.,TRBD1,TGCGCCAGCAGCCACGACAGGGGGTCCTCCTACAATGAGCAGTTCTTC,CASSHDRGSSYNEQFF
TRBV4-1,TRBJ2-7,.,TRBD1,TGCGCCAGCAGAGATGACAGGGGCGACGAGCAGTACTTC,CASRDDRGDEQYF
TRBV6-2/TRBV6-3,TRBJ2-3,.,TRBD2,TGTGCCAGCAGTTACTGGGGGCCGGGACTAGCGGGGCCCACAGATACGCAGTATTTT,CASSYWGPGLAGPTDTQYF
TRBV27,TRBJ2-7,.,.,TGTGCCAGCAGTTTGCCGGACTCCTACGAGCAGTACTTC,CASSLPDSYEQYF
TRBV5-1,TRBJ2-1,.,TRBD2,TGCGCCAGCAGCTTGGGCCAACTAGCGGGGGTCAATGAGCAGTTCTTC,CASSLGQLAGVNEQFF
TRBV7-6,TRBJ2-2,.,.,TGTGCCAGCAGCTTTAGAGGAAGGACCCCGAACACCGGGGAGCTGTTTTTT,CASSFRGRTPNTGELFF
TRBV2,TRBJ2-3,.,.,TGTGCCAGCAGTGGAGGCGGGGGCCCCCCAGATACGCAGTATTTT,CASSGGGGPPDTQYF
TRBV9,TRBJ1-6,few,.,TGTGCCAGCAGCGGGGGGGGGGGTGTCTCCTCACCCCTCCACTTT,CASSGGGGVSSPLHF
TRBV28,TRBJ1-6,many,.,TGTGCCAGCAGGATCCGGGGACCCTTAACTTCTAATTCACCCCTCCACTTT,CASRIRGPLTSNSPLHF
TRBV7-9,TRBJ2-7,many,.,TGTGCCAGCAGCTCACCAACCGTGGCCGGACAGAGCTCCTACGAGCAGTACTTC,CASSSPTVAGQSSYEQYF
TRBV6-1,TRBJ2-7,many,.,TGTGCCAGCAGCCCGACTGGGTACTCCTACGAGCAGTACTTC,CASSPTGYSYEQYF
TRBV20-1,TRBJ1-5,many,.,TGCAGTGCTACCCCAAGTGGAAATCAGCCCCAGCATTTT,CSATPSGNQPQHF
TRBV11-2,TRBJ2-5,many,.,TGTGCCAGCAGCGGAAAGACCCAGTACTTC,CASSGKTQYF
TRBV4-1,TRBJ2-7,.,TRBD1,TGCGCCAGCAGCCAAGATCCGGGACAGATCTCCTACGAGCAGTACTTC,CASSQDPGQISYEQYF
TRBV11-2,TRBJ2-7,many,.,TGTGCCAGCAGCTTAGCCCTACTCTACGAGCAGTACTTC,CASSLALLYEQYF
TRBV18,TRBJ2-7,many,.,TGTGCCAGCTCACCAACCGCAGCCTACGAGCAGTACTTC,CASSPTAAYEQYF
TRBV5-1,TRBJ2-1,many,TRBD2,TGCGCCAGCGCCCTGGGGGGGTCCTACAATGAGCAGTTCTTC,CASALGGSYNEQFF
TRBV15,TRBJ2-3,many,TRBD2,TGTGCCACCAGCAGGGAGGGCGGGGGGCTTCGCACAGATACGCAGTATTTT,CATSREGGGLRTDTQYF
TRBV6-4,TRBJ2-7,many,.,TGTGCCAGCAGTGTACAGGGCTACGAGCAGTACTTC,CASSVQGYEQYF
TRBV6-1,TRBJ1-5,.,.,TGTGCCAGCAGCGGGGCTCAGGGGCGTCAGCCCCAGCATTTT,CASSGAQGRQPQHF
TRBV12-3/TRBV12-4,TRBJ1-5,many,TRBD1,TGTGCCAGCAGACAGACAGGGGACGGTCAGCCCCAGCATTTT,CASRQTGDGQPQHF
TRBV5-1,TRBJ2-3,.,.,TGCGCCAGCAGCATGGGGACGGGGGGCACAGATACGCAGTATTTT,CASSMGTGGTDTQYF
TRBV6-1,TRBJ2-7,many,TRBD1,TGTGCCAGCAGACCCTCGACAGGGGCGTACGAGCAGTACTTC,CASRPSTGAYEQYF
TRBV2,TRBJ2-1,.,.,TGTGCCAGCAGTGGAGAGGGTCACCACTCCTACAATGAGCAGTTCTTC,CASSGEGHHSYNEQFF